Sequencing of this T cell receptor (beta chain) was carried out in a study of shared clonotypes between healthy human individuals. Study information: Used for every donor were three CD4 naive, three CD4 memory, two CD8 naive and one CD8 memory plate. Points from the study as a whole: Naive subsets tended to show greater estimated richness than memory subsets.

CD45RO-negative CD8 cells positively selected for CCR7 made up the naive population, which excluded terminally differentiated effector memory CD45RA+ cells. Every donor was a Caucasian adult from Nashville, Tennessee. In the authors' workflow: As immunoSEQ supplied junction-only sequences (without quality scores), filtering differed. Some clones are missing from TCRdb's copy, which holds only in-frame ones; the method was immunoSEQ multiplex PCR. Clone size and V and J calls were adopted from that table, with D and trimming inferred from the DNA. The data show about 2.1 million clones, with 85% to 95% seen just once and 1.5% to 2% held by the top ten. The J segment lost 7 bases and the V segment lost 6 bases, leaving 14 bases of the junction unmatched. CDR1 is MNHEY and CDR2 is SMNVEV in the germline V gene (reference sequence). The CDR3 contains 15 residues. For this clone: Its antigen is currently unknown.

The origin of this receptor is a man aged 18 to 30 in good health. Some clones in this sample may be carry-over from other donors' samples. Sequences were obtained from naive CD8+ T cells from PBMCs. The chain combines TRBV27 with TRBJ2-7, with 8 bases lining up with TRBD1. CDR3 sequence (DNA): TGTGCCAGCAGATTTGGACAGGGTGGGTTGGGGGAGCAGTACTTC. Translating it yields CASRFGQGGLGEQYF.